This T cell receptor beta chain was captured in a study of beta chain features in type 1 diabetes (dated 2018 in TCRdb). Regarding the research as a whole: Mean age, gender distribution, total cell number and subset yield were not different between patients and healthy donors. Regulatory and stem cell-like memory subsets were obtained from only 8 patients and roughly 8 healthy donors, while naive and central memory subsets were obtained from all 30 or so donors. A total of roughly 110 million sorted cells were examined across all samples, and the number of cells per subset was strongly correlated with RNA yield. The study compared TCRB repertoires of sorted circulating CD4+ T cell subsets between recently diagnosed type 1 diabetes patients and matched healthy donors. Paper-wide results and their limitations: A moderate but significant shortening of TCRB CDR3 length was observed in type 1 diabetes patients in all four CD4+ subsets. Shorter templates might have been favored by PCR, but patient and control samples were amplified and corrected together, so both groups would have been affected equally by any skew. Only small numbers of individuals were included in the HLA sub-analyses, which left unresolved whether HLA type had any influence on TCRB rearrangement. The naive, central memory and regulatory TCRB repertoires appeared to resemble one another more closely among patients than among healthy donors. At VDJ recombination sites, type 1 diabetes patients had fewer insertions and more deleted nucleotides, which implies abnormalities in thymic rearrangement. Because cDNA was sequenced instead of genomic DNA, highly expressing activated cells could be over-represented, though the groups showed no difference in activation or CD3 levels.

All of the isolated RNA was reverse transcribed with the High Capacity cDNA Reverse Transcription Kit, so expressed TCRB transcripts were sequenced. Deep immunoSEQ sequencing was applied to naive, central memory and regulatory T cell samples, giving an average of around 4 million total reads per sample. Sorted cells were lysed in RLT buffer, and RNA was extracted using DNase-treated RNeasy Micro or Mini kits according to cell number. To prevent cross-contamination, each cell subset was processed individually, whereas patient and healthy donor samples were processed jointly. Using the immunoSEQ multiplex PCR, TCRB sequences were amplified from cDNA into 87-bp fragments spanning the CDR3 region. The amplicons were sequenced using the Illumina HiSeq platform. The original methods were these. PCR bias was computationally corrected using synthetic template baselines, reads within Hamming distance 2 were collapsed, and singletons that could not be merged were discarded. Reads were aligned against IMGT to assign V, D and J genes, CDR3 length and insertions or deletions at six rearrangement sites. Within each subset, clonotype counts were normalized to the number of sorted cells before true diversity and Gini coefficients were calculated with the tcR R package. Repertoire sharing was quantified using the overlap coefficient calculated on TCRB nucleotide sequences. TCRdb limited this immuneACCESS table to in-frame rearrangements with V and J called. A share of clones is missing; checked studies link under half to unresolved V genes, and the rest is unexplained. V, J and clone size were drawn from that table, and D and trimming were deduced from the DNA. Recorded for this sample are 250,000 to 300,000 clones; approximately 8% of them occurred a single time. Of the sample, over 0.8% is held by the ten largest clones.

This clone was detected a few times. It has no known antigen specificity. The input lacks base qualities; no much larger clone sits a single base away. The CDR3 runs 14 amino acids, cysteine and phenylalanine included. The DNA shown is the 42-base CDR3, in frame from base 1. Trimming takes 1 base from V and 6 bases from J, and the germline ends sit 7 bases apart. CDR1 and CDR2 are drawn from the germline V gene: MGHDK, SYGVNS. A single peripheral blood draw of about 116 mL on average was collected from each donor into heparinised tubes. Using a panel that included CD45RO, CCR7, CD25, CD127, CD95 and CD27, naive, central memory, regulatory and stem cell-like memory CD4+ T cells were sorted on a BD FACSAria II. Purity was above 95% for every sorted population. Right away, PBMCs were isolated by Lymphoprep density gradient centrifugation and were stained directly, with no culture step. So that batch effects would be minimized, each experiment stained and sorted samples in pairs, pairing one healthy donor with one patient.

The origin of this receptor is a woman between 18 and 29 years old in good health. The sequenced sample consisted of central memory CD4+ T cells from blood. This chain is built from TRBV25-1 and TRBJ1-6, with TRBD1 tentatively as D gene (5 bases match). The CDR3: CASSEWGSNSPLHF. The nucleotide sequence reads as follows: TGTGCCAGCAGTGAATGGGGGAGTAATTCACCCCTCCACTTT.